These 29 T cell receptor beta chains came from one sample sequenced in a study of shared clonotypes between healthy human individuals. Libraries were prepared by immunoSEQ multiplex PCR; TCRdb keeps only in-frame clonotypes and omits some of them. The sample carries about 2.4 million clones, more than 90% recorded once. The sample comprised naive CD4+ T cells sorted from blood. Subset indicated: CD45RA+ positively selected. The source of these receptors is a man younger than 35 in good health.

The genes are TRBV19 and TRBJ1-6; 9 positions agree with TRBD1. From germline, CDR1 is LNHDA and CDR2 SQIVND (reference sequence). V shed 9 bases, J shed 10 bases, and the junction held 4 bases outside the gene matches. The CDR3 consists of 12 residues. As DNA, the CDR3 is TGTGCCAGCAAGACAGGGGGATCACCCCTCCACTTT. Its protein is CASKTGGSPLHF.

This chain uses TRBV30 with TRBJ2-5; possible D gene TRBD2, 6 bases. The CDR3 loop spans 13 amino acids. V lost 2 bases and J 7 bases, leaving 14 bases between the germline ends. In germline, CDR1 is GTSNPN, CDR2 SVGIG (reference sequence). This CDR3 is CAWSREAPGTQYF. For the CDR3, the DNA is TGTGCCTGGAGTAGGGAGGCACCGGGGACCCAGTACTTC.

This clone has only a few counts. The gene calls are TRBV2 and TRBJ2-7; TRBD2 aligns across 9 bases. J lost 6 bases, V lost 3 bases, and 9 bases had no gene match. Germline CDR1 SNHLY, CDR2 FYNNEI. This CDR3 is 15 amino acids long. DNA of the CDR3: TGTGCCAGCAGTGAGGCTAGCGGGGTATGGGGCGAGCAGTACTTC. This encodes CASSEASGVWGEQYF.

The chain couples TRBV30 to TRBJ1-4; TRBD1 matches 7 bases. The trim removed 3 bases at V and 3 bases at J, leaving 13 bases unmatched. Germline loops: CDR1 GTSNPN, CDR2 SVGIG (reference sequence). The CDR3 covers 17 residues. CDR3: CAWSAGTAGIANEKLFF. For the CDR3, the DNA is TGTGCCTGGAGCGCAGGGACAGCCGGCATAGCTAATGAAAAACTGTTTTTT.

A word on this clone: Other DNA sequences in this sample translate to the same CDR3. This chain connects TRBV14 to TRBJ2-7; D may be TRBD1 (5 bases). V lost 1 base, J lost 0 bases, and 7 bases lay in between. The germline V gene encodes CDR1 SGHDN and CDR2 FVKESK. This CDR3 spans 14 amino acids. The CDR3 coding sequence is TGTGCCAGCAGCCAAGGGGGCAGCTCCTACGAGCAGTACTTC. It encodes CASSQGGSSYEQYF.

Points on this clone: Other DNA sequences in this specimen translate into the identical CDR3. The chain recombines TRBV5-1 with TRBJ1-2; 10 positions match TRBD1. The CDR3 runs 14 residues. V shed 3 bases, J shed 3 bases, and the junction held 2 bases outside the gene matches. Germline loops: CDR1 SGHRS, CDR2 YFSETQ. This chain's CDR3 is CASSSTGGDYGYTF. The DNA for the CDR3 is TGCGCCAGCAGCTCGACAGGGGGCGACTATGGCTACACCTTC.

This clone was recorded only once. The rearrangement links TRBV5-5 to TRBJ2-3; D is unclear. V lost 0 bases to trimming and J lost 2 bases, with 7 bases between them. Per germline, CDR1 SGHKS and CDR2 YYEKEE (reference sequence). CDR3 length: 14 residues. CDR3 protein: CASSLGPITDTQYF. The CDR3 region has the DNA TGTGCCAGCAGCTTGGGACCGATCACAGATACGCAGTATTTT.

This clone was observed once. The rearrangement links TRBV19 to TRBJ2-1; 12 nucleotides line up with TRBD2. Germline CDR1 reads LNHDA; CDR2 reads SQIVND (reference sequence). The CDR3 runs to 16 residues. J lost 12 bases, V lost 4 bases, and 13 bases had no gene match. CDR3 region: CASSTRLAGDPRAQFF. CDR3 in DNA: TGTGCCAGTAGTACGCGACTAGCGGGGGACCCCAGGGCGCAGTTCTTC.

The rearrangement uses TRBV2 and TRBJ2-1, with 8 bases identical to TRBD1. The CDR3 contains 12 residues. Looked up from germline, CDR1 is SNHLY and CDR2 is FYNNEI. The V and J ends lost 6 bases and 11 bases, in that order; junction bases with no gene match: 6. The CDR3 loop reads CASRETGDKQFF. In DNA form, the CDR3 reads TGTGCCAGCAGAGAGACAGGGGATAAGCAGTTCTTC.

The rearrangement joins TRBV30 to TRBJ1-5; 9 bases line up with TRBD1. The junction had 7 bases not matched to a gene; V was cut back by 4 bases and J by 9 bases. Germline lookup yields CDR1 GTSNPN and CDR2 SVGIG (reference sequence). The CDR3 runs to 13 residues. In DNA, the CDR3 is TGTGCCTGGACACAGGGGGCTCAACCGCCCCAGCATTTT. This sequence encodes CAWTQGAQPPQHF.

This clone was seen only once. This chain uses TRBV10-1 with TRBJ2-1, with no clear D. CDR1 and CDR2 from the germline V gene are WNHNN and SYGVQD (reference sequence). Trimming pared 7 bases from V and 5 bases from J, leaving 18 bases between. This CDR3 has 15 amino acids. The DNA for the CDR3 is TGCGCCAGCAAAGCTTGGATGCCCACTAACAATGAGCAGTTCTTC. It yields the protein CASKAWMPTNNEQFF.

CDR3: CASSPIKGYTF. CDR3 in DNA: TGTGCCAGCAGCCCTATTAAAGGCTACACCTTC. The rearrangement uses TRBV27 and TRBJ1-2; the D is unclear. The germline CDR1 and CDR2 sequences are MNHEY and SMNVEV (reference sequence). The V and J ends lost 6 bases and 8 bases respectively, with 10 bases between them. There are 11 residues in the CDR3.

This clone showed up just once. The chain links TRBV29-1 to TRBJ2-3; 7 nucleotides match TRBD1. J lost 1 base, V lost 4 bases, and 5 bases had no gene match. This CDR3 region has 14 residues. Germline lookup yields CDR1 SQVTM and CDR2 ANQGSEA. CDR3 DNA: TGCAGCGTTGCTGCAGGGGGTGGCACAGATACGCAGTATTTT. Protein product: CSVAAGGGTDTQYF.

Only one count was recorded for this clone. The chain is built from TRBV5-6 and TRBJ2-3; D gene uncertain. Germline CDR1 reads SGHDT; CDR2 reads YYEEEE. Trimming removed 4 bases at V and 1 base at J, with 10 bases between. The CDR3 extends over 14 amino acids. In DNA form, the CDR3 reads TGTGCCAGCAGCCGCGTTTTCGGCACAGATACGCAGTATTTT. Residues: CASSRVFGTDTQYF.

The V call is TRBV30, the J call TRBJ1-4; D not resolved. Germline V gives CDR1 GTSNPN, CDR2 SVGIG (reference sequence). The CDR3 extends over 13 amino acids. The V gene lost 7 bases and the J gene lost 7 bases, with 16 bases spanning the gap. CDR3 residues: CALKRGTGEKLFF. The CDR3 coding sequence is TGTGCCTTAAAACGCGGTACGGGTGAAAAACTGTTTTTT.

In its sample, this clone was seen once. The V call is TRBV4-3, the J call TRBJ2-7; 13 bases fit TRBD2. V shed 4 bases and J 3 bases; nucleotides not matched to a gene: 3. The CDR3 has 15 amino acids. Germline V lookup: CDR1 LGHNA, CDR2 YSLEER. This chain's CDR3 is CASSPGLAGVYEQYF. CDR3 sequence (DNA): TGCGCCAGCAGCCCTGGACTAGCGGGAGTCTACGAGCAGTACTTC.

Concerning this clone: Additional DNA sequences in this sample encode the identical CDR3. The chain is built from TRBV7-3 and TRBJ2-1; perhaps TRBD1 as D (6 bases). The V and J ends lost 2 bases and 1 base respectively, with 9 bases between them. The CDR3 length is 15 residues. The germline CDR1 and CDR2 sequences are SGHTA and FQGTGA. The CDR3 loop reads CASSLDRSSYNEQFF. The CDR3 coding sequence is TGTGCCAGCAGCTTAGACAGGAGTTCCTACAATGAGCAGTTCTTC.

This chain joins TRBV6-5 and TRBJ1-2; maybe TRBD1 (5 bases). This CDR3 has 15 residues. Trimming took 5 bases from V and 5 from J, leaving 18 bases between them. Germline loops: CDR1 MNHEY, CDR2 SVGAGI. The CDR3 loop reads CASSPPGRGSYGYTF. The CDR3 coding sequence is TGTGCCAGCAGTCCCCCGGGAAGGGGCTCGTATGGCTACACCTTC.

The chain has TRBV5-8 and TRBJ1-1; possibly TRBD1 for D (6 bases). The CDR3 extends over 13 amino acids. Germline CDR1 is SGHTS and CDR2 is YDEGEE. V was pared by 1 base and J by 7 bases, with 11 bases between. CDR3 sequence reads: CASSLHPGVEAFF. In DNA, the CDR3 is TGTGCCAGCAGCTTGCACCCAGGGGTTGAAGCTTTCTTT. The complete variable domain, with remaining parts taken from reference TRBV5-8 and TRBJ1-1, reads EAGVTQSPTHLIKTRGQQATLRCSPISGHTSVYWYQQALGLGLQFLLWYDEGEERNRGNFPPRFSGRQFPNYSSELNVNALELEDSALYLCASSLHPGVEAFFGQGTRLTVV.

This clone has just one count. The chain is built from TRBV2 and TRBJ2-7, with D unclear. Trimming took 6 bases from V and 0 from J, leaving 6 bases between them. The CDR3 totals 12 residues. Germline V CDR1 and CDR2: SNHLY, FYNNEI. The CDR3 nucleotides read TGTGCCAGCAGCCAAACCTCCTACGAGCAGTACTTC. This sequence encodes CASSQTSYEQYF.

This sequence joins TRBV5-5 and TRBJ2-1; D not certain. V was pared by 2 bases and J by 2 bases, with 23 bases between. The CDR3 has 19 residues. In germline, CDR1 is SGHKS, CDR2 YYEKEE (reference sequence). DNA of the CDR3: TGTGCCAGCAGCTTCGACCTAGTGCCCCCAATCGGCACCTACAATGAGCAGTTCTTC. Its protein is CASSFDLVPPIGTYNEQFF. The full variable domain, rest sourced from reference TRBV5-5 and TRBJ2-1, is DAGVTQSPTHLIKTRGQQVTLRCSPISGHKSVSWYQQVLGQGPQFIFQYYEKEERGRGNFPDRFSARQFPNYSSELNVNALLLGDSALYLCASSFDLVPPIGTYNEQFFGPGTRLTVL.

This rearrangement joins TRBV30 to TRBJ1-2, with D unresolved. This CDR3 spans 14 amino acids. V dropped 5 bases and J dropped 4 bases, with 17 bases sitting between them. CDR1 is GTSNPN, CDR2 SVGIG, per germline (reference sequence). The CDR3 DNA reads as TGTGCCTGGGGAACGACGCTTGGTCTCTATGGCTACACCTTC. The encoded protein is CAWGTTLGLYGYTF.

The chain employs TRBV6-5 and TRBJ2-7; TRBD1 aligns across 8 bases. Trimming removed 6 bases from V and 5 bases from J; junction bases left unmatched: 9. This CDR3 contains 14 residues. In germline, CDR1 is MNHEY, CDR2 SVGAGI. The DNA of the CDR3 is TGTGCCAGCAGGAGAGGGGCAGGGGGCGACGAGCAGTACTTC. This encodes CASRRGAGGDEQYF.

The chain uses TRBV5-4 and TRBJ2-3; 11 bases agree with TRBD1. The CDR3 totals 15 residues. Germline V lookup: CDR1 SGHNT, CDR2 YYREEE (reference sequence). V gave up 3 bases and J gave up 5 bases; unmatched junction bases: 5. The CDR3 reads CASSSGTGGIDTQYF. The CDR3 region has the DNA TGTGCCAGCAGCTCCGGGACAGGGGGAATAGATACGCAGTATTTT.

This chain joins TRBV11-2 and TRBJ2-3; TRBD1 agrees at 10 bases. Germline CDR1 reads SGHAT; CDR2 reads FQNNGV. Trimming cost V 1 base and J 6 bases; bases outside gene matches: 1. The CDR3 loop spans 14 amino acids. The CDR3 DNA reads as TGTGCCAGCAGCTTAGTGGGACAGGGGGATACGCAGTATTTT. Its translation is CASSLVGQGDTQYF.

The gene calls are TRBV4-2 and TRBJ2-7; 8 bases map to TRBD2. With 4 bases clipped from V and 3 bases from J, the junction kept 8 bases outside the gene matches. CDR3 size: 15 residues. Germline loops: CDR1 LGHNA, CDR2 YNFKEQ. The CDR3 coding sequence is TGTGCCAGCAGCCTTCTCCTGGGACTAGACTACGAGCAGTACTTC. It translates to CASSLLLGLDYEQYF.

This chain connects TRBV7-2 to TRBJ2-4; D unresolved. Germline CDR1 reads SGHTA; CDR2 reads FQGNSA. This CDR3 comprises 15 residues. V lost 1 base and J 6 bases, leaving 13 bases between the germline ends. DNA of the CDR3: TGTGCCAGCAGCTTAGGGACGGTGGTGGGAAACATTCAGTACTTC. This codes for CASSLGTVVGNIQYF.

As regards this clone: This same CDR3 is encoded by further DNA sequences in the sample. The V gene is TRBV6-6, the J gene TRBJ1-2; D is uncertain. The CDR3 runs to 12 residues. V dropped 5 bases and J dropped 2 bases, with 6 bases sitting between them. Germline values: CDR1 MNHNY, CDR2 SVGAGI (reference sequence). CDR3: CASSTENYGYTF. The CDR3 nucleotides read TGTGCCAGCAGTACCGAGAACTATGGCTACACCTTC.

This chain connects TRBV6-1 to TRBJ2-1; possible D gene TRBD2, 6 bases. Germline lookup yields CDR1 MNHNS and CDR2 SASEGT. Trimming removed 7 bases from V and 6 bases from J, with 13 bases in between. The CDR3 sequence is 13 residues long. The DNA for the CDR3 is TGTGCCAGCACCAGACACGGGGGCAATGAGCAGTTCTTC. Its translation: CASTRHGGNEQFF.